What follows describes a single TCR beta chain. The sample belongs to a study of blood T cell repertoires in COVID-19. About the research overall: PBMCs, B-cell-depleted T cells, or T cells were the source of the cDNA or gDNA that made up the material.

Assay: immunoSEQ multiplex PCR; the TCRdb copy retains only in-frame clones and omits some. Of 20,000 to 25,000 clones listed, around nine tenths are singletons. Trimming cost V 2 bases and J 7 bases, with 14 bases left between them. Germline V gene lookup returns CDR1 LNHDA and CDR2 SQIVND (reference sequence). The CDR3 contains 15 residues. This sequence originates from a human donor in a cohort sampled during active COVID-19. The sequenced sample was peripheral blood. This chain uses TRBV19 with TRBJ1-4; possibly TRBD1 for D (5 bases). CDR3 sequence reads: CASSISTGIGEKLFF. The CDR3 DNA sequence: TGTGCCAGTAGTATATCAACAGGTATAGGTGAAAAACTGTTTTTT.